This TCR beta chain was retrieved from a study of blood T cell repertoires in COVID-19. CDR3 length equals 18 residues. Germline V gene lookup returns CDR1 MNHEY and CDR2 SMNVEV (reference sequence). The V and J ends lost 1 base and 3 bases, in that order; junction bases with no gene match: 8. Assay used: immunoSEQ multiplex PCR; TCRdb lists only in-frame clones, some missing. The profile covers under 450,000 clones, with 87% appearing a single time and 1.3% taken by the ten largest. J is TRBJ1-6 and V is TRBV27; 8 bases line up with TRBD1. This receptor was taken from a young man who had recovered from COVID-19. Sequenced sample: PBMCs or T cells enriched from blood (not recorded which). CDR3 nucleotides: TGTGCCAGCAGTTTATACCCCCCCGGACAGGGCTATAATTCACCCCTCCACTTT. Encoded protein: CASSLYPPGQGYNSPLHF.